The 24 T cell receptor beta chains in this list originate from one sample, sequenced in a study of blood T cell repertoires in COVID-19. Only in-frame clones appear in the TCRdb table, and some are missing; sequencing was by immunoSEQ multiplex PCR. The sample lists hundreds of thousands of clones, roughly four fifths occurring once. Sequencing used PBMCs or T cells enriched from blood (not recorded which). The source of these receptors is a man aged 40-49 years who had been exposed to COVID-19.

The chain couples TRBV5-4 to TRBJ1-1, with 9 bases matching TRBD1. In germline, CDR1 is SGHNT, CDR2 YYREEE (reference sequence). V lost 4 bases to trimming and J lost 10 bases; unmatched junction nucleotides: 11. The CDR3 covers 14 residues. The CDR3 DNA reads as TGTGCCAGCAGCGTGAACAGGGGGCTCGTTGGAGCTTTCTTT. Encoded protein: CASSVNRGLVGAFF.

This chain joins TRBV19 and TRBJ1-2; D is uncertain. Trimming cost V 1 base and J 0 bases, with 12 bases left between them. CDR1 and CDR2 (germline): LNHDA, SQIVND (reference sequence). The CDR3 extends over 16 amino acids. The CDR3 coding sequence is TGTGCCAGTAGTATAGGGCCCGATTTAACTAACTATGGCTACACCTTC. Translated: CASSIGPDLTNYGYTF.

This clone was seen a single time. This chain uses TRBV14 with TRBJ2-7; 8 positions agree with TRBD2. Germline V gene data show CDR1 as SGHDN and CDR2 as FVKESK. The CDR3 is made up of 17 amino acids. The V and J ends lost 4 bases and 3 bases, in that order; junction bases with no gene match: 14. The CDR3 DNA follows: TGTGCCAGCAGCCCCCTCGGTGGCGGGAGGAGTAGCTACGAGCAGTACTTC. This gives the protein CASSPLGGGRSSYEQYF.

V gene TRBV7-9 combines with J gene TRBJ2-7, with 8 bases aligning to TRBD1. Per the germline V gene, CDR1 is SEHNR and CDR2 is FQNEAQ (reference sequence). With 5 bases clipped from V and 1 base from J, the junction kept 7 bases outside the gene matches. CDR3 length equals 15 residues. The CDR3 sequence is CASSKRTGRSYEQYF. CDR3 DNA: TGTGCCAGCAGCAAACGGACAGGGCGATCCTACGAGCAGTACTTC.

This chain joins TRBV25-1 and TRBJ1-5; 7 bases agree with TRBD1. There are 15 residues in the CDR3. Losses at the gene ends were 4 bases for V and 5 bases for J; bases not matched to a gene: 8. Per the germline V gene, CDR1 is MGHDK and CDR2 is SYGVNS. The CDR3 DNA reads TGTGCCAGCAGTGGGATCCCAGGGGGTCATCAGCCCCAGCATTTT. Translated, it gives CASSGIPGGHQPQHF.

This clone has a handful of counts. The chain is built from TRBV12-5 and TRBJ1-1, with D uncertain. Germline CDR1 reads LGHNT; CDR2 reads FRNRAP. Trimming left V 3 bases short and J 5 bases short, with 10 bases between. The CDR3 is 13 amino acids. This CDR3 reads CASGFRGGTEAFF. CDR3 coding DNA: TGTGCTAGTGGTTTCCGAGGTGGAACTGAAGCTTTCTTT.

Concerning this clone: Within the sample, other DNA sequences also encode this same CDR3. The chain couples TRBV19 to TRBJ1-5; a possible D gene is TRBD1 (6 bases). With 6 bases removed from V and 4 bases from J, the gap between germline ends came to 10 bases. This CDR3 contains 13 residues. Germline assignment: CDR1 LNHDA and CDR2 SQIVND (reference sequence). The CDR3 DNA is TGTGCCAGTAGCCGACAGGAAAATCAGCCCCAGCATTTT. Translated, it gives CASSRQENQPQHF. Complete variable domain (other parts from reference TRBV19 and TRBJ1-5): DGGITQSPKYLFRKEGQNVTLSCEQNLNHDAMYWYRQDPGQGLRLIYYSQIVNDFQKGDIAEGYSVSREKKESFPLTVTSAQKNPTAFYLCASSRQENQPQHFGDGTRLSIL.

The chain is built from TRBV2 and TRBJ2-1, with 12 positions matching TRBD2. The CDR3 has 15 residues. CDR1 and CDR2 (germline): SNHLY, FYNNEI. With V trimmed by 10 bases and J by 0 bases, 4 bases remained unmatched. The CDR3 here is CATRTSGNSYNEQFF. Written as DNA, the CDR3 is TGTGCCACCCGGACTAGCGGGAACTCCTACAATGAGCAGTTCTTC.

In DNA form, the CDR3 reads TGTGCCAGCAGTTCCCAAACAAGTAGCCCCTATAATTCACCCCTCCACTTT. It encodes CASSSQTSSPYNSPLHF. The chain couples TRBV27 to TRBJ1-6, with D unresolved. Germline loops: CDR1 MNHEY, CDR2 SMNVEV (reference sequence). V was trimmed by 4 bases and J by 2 bases, leaving 15 bases between them. The CDR3 covers 17 residues.

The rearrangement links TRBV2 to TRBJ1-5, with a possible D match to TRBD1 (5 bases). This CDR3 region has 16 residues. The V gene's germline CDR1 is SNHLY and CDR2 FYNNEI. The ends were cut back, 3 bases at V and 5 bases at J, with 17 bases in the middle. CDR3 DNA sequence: TGTGCCAGCAGTGAGGTTCTTGTGCGGGGGTATCAGCCCCAGCATTTT. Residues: CASSEVLVRGYQPQHF.

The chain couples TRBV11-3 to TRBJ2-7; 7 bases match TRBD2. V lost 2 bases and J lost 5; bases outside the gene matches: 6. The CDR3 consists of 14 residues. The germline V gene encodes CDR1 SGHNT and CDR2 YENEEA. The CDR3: CASSLMASGDEQYF. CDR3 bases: TGTGCCAGCAGCTTAATGGCTAGCGGAGACGAGCAGTACTTC.

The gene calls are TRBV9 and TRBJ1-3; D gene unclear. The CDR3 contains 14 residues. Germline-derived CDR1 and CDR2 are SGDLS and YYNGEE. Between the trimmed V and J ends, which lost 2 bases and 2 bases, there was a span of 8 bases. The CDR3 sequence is CASSVMEAGNTIYF. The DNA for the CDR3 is TGTGCCAGCAGCGTTATGGAGGCTGGAAACACCATATATTTT.

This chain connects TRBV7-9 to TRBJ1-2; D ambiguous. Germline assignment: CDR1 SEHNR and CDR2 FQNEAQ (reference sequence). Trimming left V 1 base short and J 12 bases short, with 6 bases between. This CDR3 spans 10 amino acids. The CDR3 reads CASSLVADTF. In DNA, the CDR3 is TGTGCCAGCAGCTTAGTGGCGGACACCTTC.

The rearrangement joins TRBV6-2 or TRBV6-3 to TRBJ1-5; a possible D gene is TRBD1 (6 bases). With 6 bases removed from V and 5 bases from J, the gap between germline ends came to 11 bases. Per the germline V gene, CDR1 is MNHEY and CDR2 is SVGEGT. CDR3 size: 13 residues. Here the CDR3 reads CASSGQTHQPQHF. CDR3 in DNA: TGTGCCAGCAGCGGACAGACACATCAGCCCCAGCATTTT.

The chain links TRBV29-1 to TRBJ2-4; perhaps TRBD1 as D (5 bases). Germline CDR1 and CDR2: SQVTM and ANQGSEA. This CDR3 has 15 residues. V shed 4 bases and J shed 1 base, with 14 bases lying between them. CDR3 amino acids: CSVVTRKGAKNIQYF. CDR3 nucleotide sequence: TGCAGCGTTGTTACCAGGAAGGGGGCCAAAAACATTCAGTACTTC.

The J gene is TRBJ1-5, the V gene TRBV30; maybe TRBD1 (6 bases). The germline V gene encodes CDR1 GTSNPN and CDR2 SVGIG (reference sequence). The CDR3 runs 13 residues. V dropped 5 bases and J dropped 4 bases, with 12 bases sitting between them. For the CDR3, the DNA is TGTGCCTGGGGCGTGAGGGGGAATCAGCCCCAGCATTTT. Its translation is CAWGVRGNQPQHF.

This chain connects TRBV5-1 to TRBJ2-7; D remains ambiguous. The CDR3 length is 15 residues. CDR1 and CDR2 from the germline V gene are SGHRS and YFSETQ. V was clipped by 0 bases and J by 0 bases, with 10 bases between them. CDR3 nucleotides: TGCGCCAGCAGCTTGGAGGCCACAGCCTCCTACGAGCAGTACTTC. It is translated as CASSLEATASYEQYF.

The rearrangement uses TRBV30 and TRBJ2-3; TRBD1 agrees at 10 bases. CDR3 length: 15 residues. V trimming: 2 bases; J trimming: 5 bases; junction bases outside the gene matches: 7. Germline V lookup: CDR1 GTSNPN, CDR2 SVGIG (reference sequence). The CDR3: CAWSSRDRGRDTQYF. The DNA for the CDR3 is TGTGCCTGGAGTAGCCGGGACAGGGGAAGAGATACGCAGTATTTT.

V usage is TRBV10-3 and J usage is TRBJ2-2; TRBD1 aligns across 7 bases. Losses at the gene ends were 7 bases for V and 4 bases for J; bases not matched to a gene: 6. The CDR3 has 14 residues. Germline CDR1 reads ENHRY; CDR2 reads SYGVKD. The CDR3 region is CAITRDSGTGELFF. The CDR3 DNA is TGTGCCATCACACGGGACAGTGGCACCGGGGAGCTGTTTTTT.

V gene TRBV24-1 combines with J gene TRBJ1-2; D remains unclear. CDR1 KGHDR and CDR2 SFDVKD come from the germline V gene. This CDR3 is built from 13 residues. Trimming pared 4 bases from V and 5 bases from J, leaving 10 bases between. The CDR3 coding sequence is TGTGCCACCAGTGACCCACACACATATGGCTACACCTTC. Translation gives CATSDPHTYGYTF.

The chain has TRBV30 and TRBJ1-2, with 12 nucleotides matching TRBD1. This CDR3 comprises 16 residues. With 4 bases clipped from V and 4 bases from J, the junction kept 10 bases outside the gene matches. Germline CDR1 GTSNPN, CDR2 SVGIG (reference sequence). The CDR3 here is CAWIRDRGQRFYGYTF. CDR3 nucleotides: TGTGCCTGGATTCGGGACAGGGGGCAGCGGTTCTATGGCTACACCTTC.

The CDR3, as DNA: TGTGCCAGCAGCTTACAGGGGGCTGGTCTGAACACTGAAGCTTTCTTT. Translating it yields CASSLQGAGLNTEAFF. V gene TRBV5-4 combines with J gene TRBJ1-1; 9 nucleotides line up with TRBD1. V shed 2 bases and J 0 bases; nucleotides not matched to a gene: 5. This CDR3 region has 16 residues. Germline V gene lookup returns CDR1 SGHNT and CDR2 YYREEE (reference sequence).

The CDR3 DNA follows: TGTGCCAGCAGTCCACTTTTTAGATACAGGAAGAATGGCTACACCTTC. Amino acid sequence: CASSPLFRYRKNGYTF. The rearrangement uses TRBV27 and TRBJ1-2; weak D call: TRBD1 (5 bases). The germline CDR1 and CDR2 sequences are MNHEY and SMNVEV (reference sequence). This CDR3 spans 16 amino acids. With 5 bases removed from V and 6 bases from J, the gap between germline ends came to 22 bases.

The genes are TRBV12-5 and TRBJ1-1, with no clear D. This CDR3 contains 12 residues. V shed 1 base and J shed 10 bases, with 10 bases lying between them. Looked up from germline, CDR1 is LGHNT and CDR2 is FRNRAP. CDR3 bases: TGTGCTAGTGGTTTGGACGGGGTTGGAGCTTTCTTT. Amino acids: CASGLDGVGAFF.